This T cell receptor beta chain was documented in a study of blood T cell repertoires in COVID-19. Profiled with immunoSEQ multiplex PCR; TCRdb holds only in-frame clones, not every one. The sample consists of 170,000 or so clones, 85% to 90% of them appearing once. Germline-derived CDR1 and CDR2 are MNHEY and SVGAGI. V was trimmed by 7 bases and J by 0 bases, leaving 10 bases between them. The CDR3 runs to 14 residues. Those enrolled, adults aged 18 to 89 years, came from about two dozen US areas. Participants were placed into cohorts based on the clinical history they reported. Recovered status applied to Cohort 3 donors who had two consecutive negative PCRs. It also applied to those with clearance or with symptom resolution.

Sequencing was performed on PBMCs or T cells enriched from blood (not recorded which). The chain carries TRBV6-5 and TRBJ1-3; the D gene is possibly TRBD1 (5 bases). This receptor was taken from a woman aged 50 to 65 who had recovered from COVID-19. CDR3: CASTQGNSGNTIYF. CDR3 bases: TGTGCCAGCACTCAGGGAAACTCTGGAAACACCATATATTTT.